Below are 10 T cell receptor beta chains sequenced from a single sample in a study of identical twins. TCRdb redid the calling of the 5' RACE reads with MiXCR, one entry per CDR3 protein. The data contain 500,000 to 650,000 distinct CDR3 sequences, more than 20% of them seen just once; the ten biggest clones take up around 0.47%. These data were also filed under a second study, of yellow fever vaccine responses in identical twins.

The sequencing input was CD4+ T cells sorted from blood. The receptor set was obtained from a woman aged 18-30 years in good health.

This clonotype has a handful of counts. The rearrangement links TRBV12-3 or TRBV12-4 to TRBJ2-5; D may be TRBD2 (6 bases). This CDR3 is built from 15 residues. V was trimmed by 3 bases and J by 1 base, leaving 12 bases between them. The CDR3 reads CASSFGGSSQETQYF. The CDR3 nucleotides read TGTGCCAGCAGTTTTGGAGGGAGCAGCCAAGAGACCCAGTACTTC.

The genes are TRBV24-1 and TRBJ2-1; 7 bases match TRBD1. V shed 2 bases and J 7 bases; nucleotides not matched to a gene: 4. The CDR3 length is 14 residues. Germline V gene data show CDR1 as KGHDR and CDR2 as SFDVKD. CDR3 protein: CATSDSPTGNEQFF. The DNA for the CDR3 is TGTGCCACCAGTGATTCGCCGACAGGGAATGAGCAGTTCTTC.

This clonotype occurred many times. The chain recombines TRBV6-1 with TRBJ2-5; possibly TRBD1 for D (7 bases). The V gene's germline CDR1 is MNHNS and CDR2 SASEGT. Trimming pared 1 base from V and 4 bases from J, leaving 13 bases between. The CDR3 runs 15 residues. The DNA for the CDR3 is TGTGCCAGCAGTGAAGATGGAGGGGGCGTAGAGACCCAGTACTTC. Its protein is CASSEDGGGVETQYF.

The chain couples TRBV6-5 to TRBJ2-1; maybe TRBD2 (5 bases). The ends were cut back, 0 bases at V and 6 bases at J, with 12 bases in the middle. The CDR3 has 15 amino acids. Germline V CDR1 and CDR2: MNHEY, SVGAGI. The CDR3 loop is CASSYSGVGSNEQFF. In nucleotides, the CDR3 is TGTGCCAGCAGTTACTCTGGGGTGGGGAGCAATGAGCAGTTCTTC.

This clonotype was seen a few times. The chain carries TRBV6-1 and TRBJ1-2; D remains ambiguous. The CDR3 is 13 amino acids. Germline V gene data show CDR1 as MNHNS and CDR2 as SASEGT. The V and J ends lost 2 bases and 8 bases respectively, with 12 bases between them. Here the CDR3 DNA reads TGTGCCAGCAGTGAAACCGTCATCCAGGGCTACACCTTC. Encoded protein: CASSETVIQGYTF.

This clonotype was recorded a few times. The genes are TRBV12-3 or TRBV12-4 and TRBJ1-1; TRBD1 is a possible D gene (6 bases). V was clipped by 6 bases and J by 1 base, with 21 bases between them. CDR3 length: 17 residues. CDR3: CASSEIFRTAKNTEAFF. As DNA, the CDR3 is TGTGCCAGCAGCGAAATCTTCCGGACAGCGAAGAACACTGAAGCTTTCTTT.

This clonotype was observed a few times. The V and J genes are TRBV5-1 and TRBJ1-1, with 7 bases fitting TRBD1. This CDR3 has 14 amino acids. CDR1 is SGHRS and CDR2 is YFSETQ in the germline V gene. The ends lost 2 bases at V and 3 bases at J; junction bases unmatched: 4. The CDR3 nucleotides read TGCGCCAGCAGCTTCACAGGGGCGGACACTGAAGCTTTCTTT. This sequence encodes CASSFTGADTEAFF.

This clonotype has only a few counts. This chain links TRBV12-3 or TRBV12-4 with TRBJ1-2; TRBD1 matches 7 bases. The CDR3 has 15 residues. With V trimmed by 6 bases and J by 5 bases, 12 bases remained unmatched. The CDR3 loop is CASSSGQERRYGYTF. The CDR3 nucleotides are TGTGCCAGCAGCTCCGGACAGGAACGCCGTTATGGCTACACCTTC.

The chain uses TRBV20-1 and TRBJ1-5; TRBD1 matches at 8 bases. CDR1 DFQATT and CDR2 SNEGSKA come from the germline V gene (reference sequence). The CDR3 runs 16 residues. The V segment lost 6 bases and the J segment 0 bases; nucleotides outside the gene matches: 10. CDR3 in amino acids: CSAKDRERFSNQPQHF. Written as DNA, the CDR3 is TGCAGTGCCAAGGACAGGGAGAGGTTTAGCAATCAGCCCCAGCATTTT.

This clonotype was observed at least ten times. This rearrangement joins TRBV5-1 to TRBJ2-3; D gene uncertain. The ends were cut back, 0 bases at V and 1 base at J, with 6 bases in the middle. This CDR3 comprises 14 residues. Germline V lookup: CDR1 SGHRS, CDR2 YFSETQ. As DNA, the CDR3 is TGCGCCAGCAGCTTGGCAGCAGGCACAGATACGCAGTATTTT. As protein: CASSLAAGTDTQYF.